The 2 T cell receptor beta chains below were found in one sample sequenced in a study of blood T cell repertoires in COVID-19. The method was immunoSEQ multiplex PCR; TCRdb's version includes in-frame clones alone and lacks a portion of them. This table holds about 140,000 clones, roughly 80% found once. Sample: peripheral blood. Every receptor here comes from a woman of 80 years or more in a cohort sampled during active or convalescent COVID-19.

The CDR3 nucleotides read TGTGCCTGGAGTACAGGGGTGGAGCAGTACTTC. This encodes CAWSTGVEQYF. The V gene is TRBV30, the J gene TRBJ2-7; 7 bases line up with TRBD1. V trimming: 2 bases; J trimming: 7 bases; junction bases outside the gene matches: 2. The CDR3 runs 11 residues. Germline V gives CDR1 GTSNPN, CDR2 SVGIG (reference sequence).

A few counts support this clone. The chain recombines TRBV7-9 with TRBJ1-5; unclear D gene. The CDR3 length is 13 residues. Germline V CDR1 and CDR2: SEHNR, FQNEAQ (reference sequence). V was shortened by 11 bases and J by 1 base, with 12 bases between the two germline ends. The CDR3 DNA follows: TGTGCCCATCCCCAGTGGAGCAATCAGCCCCAGCATTTT. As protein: CAHPQWSNQPQHF.